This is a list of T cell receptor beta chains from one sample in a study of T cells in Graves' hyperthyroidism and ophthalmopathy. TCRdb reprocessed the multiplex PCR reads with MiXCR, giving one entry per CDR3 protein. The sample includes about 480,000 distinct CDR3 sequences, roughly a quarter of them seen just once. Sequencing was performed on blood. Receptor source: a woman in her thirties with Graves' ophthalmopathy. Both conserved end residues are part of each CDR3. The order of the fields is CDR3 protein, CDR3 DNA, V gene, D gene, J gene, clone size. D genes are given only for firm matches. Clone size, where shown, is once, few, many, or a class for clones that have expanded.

CDR3 protein: CASSGYFQETQYF
CDR3 DNA: TGTGCCAGCAGTGGCTACTTCCAAGAGACCCAGTACTTC
V gene: TRBV27
D gene: NA
J gene: TRBJ2-5
clone size: many

CDR3 protein: CAISDPFEQYF
CDR3 DNA: TGTGCCATCAGTGATCCCTTCGAGCAGTACTTC
V gene: TRBV10-3
D gene: NA
J gene: TRBJ2-7
clone size: few

CDR3 protein: CACTIPGQSFYGYTF
CDR3 DNA: TGTGCCTGCACGATCCCGGGACAGAGCTTCTATGGCTACACCTTC
V gene: TRBV30
D gene: TRBD1
J gene: TRBJ1-2
clone size: many

CDR3 protein: CASSDGLANEQYF
CDR3 DNA: TGTGCCAGCAGCGACGGACTAGCGAACGAGCAGTACTTC
V gene: TRBV2
D gene: TRBD2
J gene: TRBJ2-7
clone size: NA

CDR3 protein: CASRADPVEPYEQYF
CDR3 DNA: TGTGCCAGCAGGGCGGACCCCGTCGAACCCTACGAGCAGTACTTC
V gene: TRBV6-5
D gene: NA
J gene: TRBJ2-7
clone size: many

CDR3 protein: CASSHSRWEGYTF
CDR3 DNA: TGTGCCAGCAGTCACTCTCGCTGGGAAGGCTACACCTTC
V gene: TRBV6-2/TRBV6-3
D gene: NA
J gene: TRBJ1-2
clone size: NA

CDR3 protein: CASSPLGGGGYQETQYF
CDR3 DNA: TGTGCCAGCAGTCCCCTTGGGGGCGGGGGGTACCAAGAGACCCAGTACTTC
V gene: TRBV6-2/TRBV6-3
D gene: TRBD2
J gene: TRBJ2-5
clone size: many

CDR3 protein: CASSYSAPRDPLHF
CDR3 DNA: TGTGCCAGCAGTTACTCGGCCCCGAGGGATCCCCTCCACTTT
V gene: TRBV6-2/TRBV6-3
D gene: NA
J gene: TRBJ1-6
clone size: many

CDR3 protein: CASSERRLAYEQYF
CDR3 DNA: TGTGCCAGCAGTGAGAGGCGGCTAGCCTACGAGCAGTACTTC
V gene: TRBV12-3/TRBV12-4
D gene: NA
J gene: TRBJ2-7
clone size: NA

CDR3 protein: CSARGAKEVEETQYF
CDR3 DNA: TGCAGTGCTAGAGGGGCAAAAGAGGTCGAAGAGACCCAGTACTTC
V gene: TRBV20-1
D gene: NA
J gene: TRBJ2-5
clone size: many

CDR3 protein: CASSLEDGRDYEQYF
CDR3 DNA: TGTGCCAGCAGCTTAGAGGACGGGAGGGATTACGAGCAGTACTTC
V gene: TRBV11-2
D gene: TRBD2
J gene: TRBJ2-7
clone size: NA

CDR3 protein: CSAKGQSLNYGYTF
CDR3 DNA: TGCAGTGCTAAAGGACAGTCCCTCAACTATGGCTACACCTTC
V gene: TRBV20-1
D gene: NA
J gene: TRBJ1-2
clone size: NA

CDR3 protein: CASSLSDAVGYGYTF
CDR3 DNA: TGTGCCAGCTCACTCTCAGACGCGGTGGGATATGGCTACACCTTC
V gene: TRBV18
D gene: NA
J gene: TRBJ1-2
clone size: NA

CDR3 protein: CATAGTGNNEQYF
CDR3 DNA: TGTGCCACCGCCGGGACAGGGAACAACGAGCAGTACTTC
V gene: TRBV24-1
D gene: TRBD1
J gene: TRBJ2-7
clone size: many

CDR3 protein: CASSISDYTIYF
CDR3 DNA: TGTGCCAGCAGTATTTCAGACTACACCATATATTTT
V gene: TRBV19
D gene: NA
J gene: TRBJ1-3
clone size: NA

CDR3 protein: CSVEGLGGNEQYF
CDR3 DNA: TGCAGCGTGGAAGGGTTGGGGGGGAACGAGCAGTACTTC
V gene: TRBV29-1
D gene: TRBD2
J gene: TRBJ2-7
clone size: few

CDR3 protein: CASTSGGGTQETQYF
CDR3 DNA: TGTGCCAGCACATCTGGAGGGGGGACCCAAGAGACCCAGTACTTC
V gene: TRBV6-1
D gene: NA
J gene: TRBJ2-5
clone size: NA

CDR3 protein: CASSYPGTTEAFF
CDR3 DNA: TGTGCCAGCAGTTACCCGGGGACAACTGAAGCTTTCTTT
V gene: TRBV6-5
D gene: NA
J gene: TRBJ1-1
clone size: many

CDR3 protein: CASSYSYTSYEQYF
CDR3 DNA: TGTGCCAGCAGTTACTCATACACCTCCTACGAGCAGTACTTC
V gene: TRBV6-5
D gene: NA
J gene: TRBJ2-7
clone size: many

CDR3 protein: CASSQTGGSGNTIYF
CDR3 DNA: TGTGCCAGCAGTCAAACGGGCGGGTCTGGAAACACCATATATTTT
V gene: TRBV25-1
D gene: NA
J gene: TRBJ1-3
clone size: few

CDR3 protein: CASSSGTHANTEAFF
CDR3 DNA: TGCGCCAGCAGCTCGGGCACTCACGCGAACACTGAAGCTTTCTTT
V gene: TRBV5-1
D gene: NA
J gene: TRBJ1-1
clone size: many

CDR3 protein: CASSEFLDAGELFF
CDR3 DNA: TGTGCCAGCAGTGAGTTCTTGGACGCCGGGGAGCTGTTTTTT
V gene: TRBV6-1
D gene: NA
J gene: TRBJ2-2
clone size: many

CDR3 protein: CASSYSPSRGYTF
CDR3 DNA: TGTGCCAGCAGTTACTCTCCGTCTCGTGGCTACACCTTC
V gene: TRBV6-5
D gene: NA
J gene: TRBJ1-2
clone size: many

CDR3 protein: CASSSTSSGETQYF
CDR3 DNA: TGTGCCAGCAGCTCGACCTCCTCCGGTGAGACCCAGTACTTC
V gene: TRBV7-3
D gene: NA
J gene: TRBJ2-5
clone size: many

CDR3 protein: CASKRTENTEAFF
CDR3 DNA: TGCGCCAGCAAAAGGACTGAGAACACTGAAGCTTTCTTT
V gene: TRBV5-1
D gene: NA
J gene: TRBJ1-1
clone size: once

CDR3 protein: CSVVAGSSYEQYF
CDR3 DNA: TGCAGCGTTGTGGCAGGGAGCTCCTACGAGCAGTACTTC
V gene: TRBV29-1
D gene: NA
J gene: TRBJ2-7
clone size: NA

CDR3 protein: CASAPGQGAWETQYF
CDR3 DNA: TGCGCCAGTGCTCCGGGACAGGGGGCGTGGGAGACCCAGTACTTC
V gene: TRBV10-1
D gene: TRBD1
J gene: TRBJ2-5
clone size: many

CDR3 protein: CASSFQGAANYGYTF
CDR3 DNA: TGTGCCAGCAGCTTTCAGGGGGCAGCTAACTATGGCTACACCTTC
V gene: TRBV12-3/TRBV12-4
D gene: TRBD1
J gene: TRBJ1-2
clone size: NA

CDR3 protein: CASSDQGALANTIYF
CDR3 DNA: TGTGCCAGCAGTGATCAGGGGGCCTTAGCAAACACCATATATTTT
V gene: TRBV2
D gene: TRBD1
J gene: TRBJ1-3
clone size: NA

CDR3 protein: CASSEEYGGASGELFF
CDR3 DNA: TGTGCCAGCAGTGAAGAGTACGGGGGGGCTAGCGGGGAGCTGTTTTTT
V gene: TRBV2
D gene: TRBD2
J gene: TRBJ2-2
clone size: many

CDR3 protein: CASSSAGTGIPYEQYF
CDR3 DNA: TGTGCCAGCAGTTCCGCTGGGACAGGGATTCCCTACGAGCAGTACTTC
V gene: TRBV28
D gene: TRBD1
J gene: TRBJ2-7
clone size: NA

CDR3 protein: CASSPDTDRENTEAFF
CDR3 DNA: TGTGCCAGCAGTCCGGACACGGACAGGGAGAACACTGAAGCTTTCTTT
V gene: TRBV28
D gene: TRBD1
J gene: TRBJ1-1
clone size: many

CDR3 protein: CASSLNPQGREGYTF
CDR3 DNA: TGTGCCAGCAGTTTAAACCCACAGGGGAGGGAGGGCTACACCTTC
V gene: TRBV28
D gene: TRBD1
J gene: TRBJ1-2
clone size: NA

CDR3 protein: CASSSYTGAGYTF
CDR3 DNA: TGTGCCAGCAGTTCGTACACTGGGGCTGGCTACACCTTC
V gene: TRBV12-3/TRBV12-4
D gene: NA
J gene: TRBJ1-2
clone size: many

CDR3 protein: CSAGTIGDSNSPLHF
CDR3 DNA: TGCAGTGCTGGGACTATTGGGGACAGTAATTCACCCCTCCACTTT
V gene: TRBV20-1
D gene: TRBD1
J gene: TRBJ1-6
clone size: NA

CDR3 protein: CASSIAGRIFRANTGELFF
CDR3 DNA: TGTGCCAGTAGTATAGCGGGACGGATCTTTCGCGCGAACACCGGGGAGCTGTTTTTT
V gene: TRBV19
D gene: NA
J gene: TRBJ2-2
clone size: NA

CDR3 protein: CASSYPGALIREQYF
CDR3 DNA: TGTGCCAGCAGTTACCCCGGGGCCCTTATACGGGAGCAGTACTTC
V gene: TRBV28
D gene: NA
J gene: TRBJ2-7
clone size: NA

CDR3 protein: CASSSEGYTEAFF
CDR3 DNA: TGTGCCAGCAGTTCCGAGGGGTACACTGAAGCTTTCTTT
V gene: TRBV11-2
D gene: NA
J gene: TRBJ1-1
clone size: many

CDR3 protein: CASSIRQGTEAFF
CDR3 DNA: TGTGCCAGCAGCATTCGACAGGGGACTGAAGCTTTCTTT
V gene: TRBV7-6
D gene: TRBD1
J gene: TRBJ1-1
clone size: many

CDR3 protein: CSATGSNTGELFF
CDR3 DNA: TGCAGCGCAACAGGGAGTAACACCGGGGAGCTGTTTTTT
V gene: TRBV29-1
D gene: NA
J gene: TRBJ2-2
clone size: many

CDR3 protein: CAIRRGASTGELFF
CDR3 DNA: TGTGCCATCAGACGGGGGGCCAGCACCGGGGAGCTGTTTTTT
V gene: TRBV10-3
D gene: NA
J gene: TRBJ2-2
clone size: many

CDR3 protein: CASSPTGLSSYEQYF
CDR3 DNA: TGTGCCAGCAGCCCTACAGGGCTATCCTCCTACGAGCAGTACTTC
V gene: TRBV7-9
D gene: NA
J gene: TRBJ2-7
clone size: NA

CDR3 protein: CASSVGDREHEQYF
CDR3 DNA: TGTGCCAGCAGCGTAGGGGACAGGGAGCACGAGCAGTACTTC
V gene: TRBV9
D gene: TRBD1
J gene: TRBJ2-7
clone size: NA

CDR3 protein: CASSLDRDRGYYGEAFF
CDR3 DNA: TGTGCCAGCAGCTTAGACCGGGACAGGGGATACTATGGTGAAGCTTTCTTT
V gene: TRBV7-8
D gene: TRBD1
J gene: TRBJ1-1
clone size: NA

CDR3 protein: CASSFNVDTEAFF
CDR3 DNA: TGTGCCAGCAGCTTTAATGTTGACACTGAAGCTTTCTTT
V gene: TRBV2
D gene: NA
J gene: TRBJ1-1
clone size: many

CDR3 protein: CAWSKPLGYYEQYF
CDR3 DNA: TGTGCCTGGAGTAAGCCGCTCGGCTACTACGAGCAGTACTTC
V gene: TRBV30
D gene: NA
J gene: TRBJ2-7
clone size: once

CDR3 protein: CASSLGTSRSYTF
CDR3 DNA: TGTGCCAGCAGTTTGGGGACAAGTCGTAGCTACACCTTC
V gene: TRBV27
D gene: NA
J gene: TRBJ1-2
clone size: NA

CDR3 protein: CASSSWVRREDPHEAFF
CDR3 DNA: TGTGCCAGCAGTTCCTGGGTGAGGAGGGAAGACCCCCATGAAGCTTTCTTT
V gene: TRBV12-3/TRBV12-4
D gene: NA
J gene: TRBJ1-1
clone size: many

CDR3 protein: CASSPIGGPELAFF
CDR3 DNA: TGTGCCAGCTCACCGATTGGGGGCCCGGAATTAGCTTTCTTT
V gene: TRBV18
D gene: NA
J gene: TRBJ1-1
clone size: NA

CDR3 protein: CASSQPGTKLAKNIQYF
CDR3 DNA: TGCGCCAGCAGCCAACCCGGGACTAAACTAGCCAAAAACATTCAGTACTTC
V gene: TRBV4-1
D gene: TRBD2
J gene: TRBJ2-4
clone size: NA

CDR3 protein: CASSLRQGGVVNTEAFF
CDR3 DNA: TGCGCCAGCAGCTTGAGACAGGGGGGTGTTGTAAACACTGAAGCTTTCTTT
V gene: TRBV5-1
D gene: TRBD1
J gene: TRBJ1-1
clone size: many

CDR3 protein: CASSQENWGLGTEAFF
CDR3 DNA: TGTGCCAGCAGCCAAGAAAACTGGGGACTGGGCACTGAAGCTTTCTTT
V gene: TRBV3-1
D gene: NA
J gene: TRBJ1-1
clone size: NA

CDR3 protein: CASSLNSGFSYEQYF
CDR3 DNA: TGTGCCAGCAGCTTAAATTCGGGGTTCTCCTACGAGCAGTACTTC
V gene: TRBV11-1
D gene: NA
J gene: TRBJ2-7
clone size: many

CDR3 protein: CASSLYPPGADTEAFF
CDR3 DNA: TGTGCCAGCAGTTTATACCCCCCGGGGGCGGATACTGAAGCTTTCTTT
V gene: TRBV27
D gene: NA
J gene: TRBJ1-1
clone size: many

CDR3 protein: CASRADSLRETEAFF
CDR3 DNA: TGCGCCAGCAGAGCGGACTCTCTCAGAGAGACTGAAGCTTTCTTT
V gene: TRBV10-2
D gene: NA
J gene: TRBJ1-1
clone size: many

CDR3 protein: CASKVRATTYEQYF
CDR3 DNA: TGTGCCAGCAAGGTGAGGGCTACTACCTACGAGCAGTACTTC
V gene: TRBV27
D gene: NA
J gene: TRBJ2-7
clone size: NA